One and the same sample provided the 21 T cell receptor beta chains below, sequenced in a study of shared clonotypes between healthy human individuals. TCRdb's copy holds only in-frame clones and misses some; the assay was immunoSEQ multiplex PCR. The sample has over 150,000 clones, approximately 70% seen once; the top ten hold less than 11%. The sample was memory CD4+ T cells sorted from blood. Subset specified: CD45RA-negative fraction. These TCRs come from a man aged 25 to 40 in good health.

This clone was seen at least ten times. V usage is TRBV10-3 and J usage is TRBJ2-7, with TRBD2 matching over 9 bases. V shed 3 bases and J 2 bases; nucleotides not matched to a gene: 5. CDR3 length equals 15 residues. Germline values: CDR1 ENHRY, CDR2 SYGVKD. The CDR3 loop reads CAISDVAGGAYEQYF. In DNA form, the CDR3 reads TGTGCCATCAGTGATGTGGCGGGAGGGGCCTACGAGCAGTACTTC.

The genes are TRBV5-1 and TRBJ1-3, with a weak D call TRBD1 (5 bases). This CDR3 region has 15 residues. The V and J ends lost 3 bases and 0 bases respectively, with 10 bases between them. CDR1 and CDR2 from the germline V gene are SGHRS and YFSETQ. The DNA for the CDR3 is TGCGCCAGCAGCTCCACAGGATTCTCTGGAAACACCATATATTTT. Protein product: CASSSTGFSGNTIYF.

The chain couples TRBV13 to TRBJ2-6, with D maybe TRBD1 (6 bases). The CDR3 runs 16 residues. Trimming removed 5 bases at V and 2 bases at J, with 13 bases between. Germline loops: CDR1 PRHDT, CDR2 FYEKMQ (reference sequence). Here the CDR3 reads CASSRFSGAGANVLTF. CDR3 DNA sequence: TGTGCCAGCAGCCGATTTTCAGGGGCTGGGGCCAACGTCCTGACTTTC.

The chain couples TRBV9 to TRBJ1-2; a possible D gene is TRBD1 (6 bases). The CDR3 sequence is 15 residues long. V gave up 4 bases and J gave up 4 bases, with 17 bases separating them. In germline, CDR1 is SGDLS, CDR2 YYNGEE. The CDR3 spells CASSPGGSQGYGYTF. CDR3 coding DNA: TGTGCCAGCAGCCCGGGGGGCAGTCAGGGCTATGGCTACACCTTC.

V and J are TRBV7-2 and TRBJ2-3; 7 bases map to TRBD1. Germline-derived CDR1 and CDR2 are SGHTA and FQGNSA. With V trimmed by 1 base and J by 3 bases, 7 bases remained unmatched. This CDR3 spans 16 amino acids. The CDR3 sequence: CASSLGVNRGTDTQYF. The CDR3 DNA reads TGTGCCAGCAGCTTAGGCGTAAACAGGGGAACAGATACGCAGTATTTT.

The chain carries TRBV4-2 and TRBJ2-3, with TRBD2 matching over 13 bases. The CDR3 has 18 residues. Germline loops: CDR1 LGHNA, CDR2 YNFKEQ. With 4 bases clipped from V and 2 bases from J, the junction kept 9 bases outside the gene matches. The CDR3 bases are TGTGCCAGCAGCCTCGGGACTAGCGGGACGACTTTCACAGATACGCAGTATTTT. This encodes CASSLGTSGTTFTDTQYF.

The V call is TRBV11-2, the J call TRBJ1-2; 7 bases fit TRBD1. Trimming removed 5 bases from V and 4 bases from J; junction bases left unmatched: 13. The CDR3 is made up of 16 amino acids. Germline CDR1 is SGHAT and CDR2 is FQNNGV. The CDR3 DNA follows: TGTGCCAGCAGCCCACACCGGGACAGAGGACCCTATGGCTACACCTTC. Its protein is CASSPHRDRGPYGYTF.

The table lists this clone with a few counts. The chain links TRBV2 to TRBJ1-5; the D gene is possibly TRBD1 (6 bases). V lost 2 bases and J lost 1, with 12 bases in between. Germline CDR1 and CDR2: SNHLY and FYNNEI. The CDR3 runs to 16 residues. The CDR3 protein is CASSELGGVSNQPQHF. In DNA, the CDR3 is TGTGCCAGCAGTGAATTAGGGGGAGTGAGCAATCAGCCCCAGCATTTT.

This clone was seen many times. The chain has TRBV10-3 and TRBJ2-3; 7 bases map to TRBD1. V gave up 11 bases and J gave up 1 base; unmatched junction bases: 9. The CDR3 is 14 residues long. Germline CDR1 reads ENHRY; CDR2 reads SYGVKD. The CDR3 loop is CAFSTGVGTDTQYF. In DNA, the CDR3 is TGTGCCTTCTCCACAGGGGTGGGCACAGATACGCAGTATTTT.

J is TRBJ1-2 and V is TRBV29-1, with 9 bases identical to TRBD1. Germline assignment: CDR1 SQVTM and CDR2 ANQGSEA. Trimming took 6 bases from V and 3 from J; bases not matched to a gene: 5. The CDR3 length is 13 residues. The CDR3 region is CSVSQGAYYGYTF. The DNA for the CDR3 is TGCAGCGTCTCACAGGGGGCCTACTATGGCTACACCTTC.

The table lists this clone with many counts. CDR3 sequence reads: CASSVGPIRDPNTGELFF. CDR3 sequence (DNA): TGCGCCAGCAGCGTAGGACCGATCCGGGACCCTAACACCGGGGAGCTGTTTTTT. The chain combines TRBV5-1 with TRBJ2-2, with D perhaps TRBD1 or TRBD2 (5 bases each). The CDR3 length is 18 residues. Germline values: CDR1 SGHRS, CDR2 YFSETQ. V dropped 4 bases and J dropped 2 bases, with 21 bases sitting between them.

This sequence joins TRBV11-2 and TRBJ2-2, with 10 bases lining up with TRBD2. The CDR3 runs to 19 residues. Germline assignment: CDR1 SGHAT and CDR2 FQNNGV. V lost 0 bases, J lost 7 bases, and 14 bases stayed unmatched. In DNA form, the CDR3 reads TGTGCCAGCAGCTTAGAACCTGCCGAGATAGCGGGAGGCATCGGGGAGCTGTTTTTT. It specifies CASSLEPAEIAGGIGELFF. The complete variable domain, with remaining parts taken from reference TRBV11-2 and TRBJ2-2, reads EAGVAQSPRYKIIEKRQSVAFWCNPISGHATLYWYQQILGQGPKLLIQFQNNGVVDDSQLPKDRFSAERLKGVDSTLKIQPAKLEDSAVYLCASSLEPAEIAGGIGELFFGEGSRLTVL.

The chain couples TRBV5-1 to TRBJ2-2; 7 bases match TRBD2. Per the germline V gene, CDR1 is SGHRS and CDR2 is YFSETQ. CDR3 length equals 16 residues. V was pared by 5 bases and J by 1 base, with 8 bases of the junction left unmatched. The CDR3 loop reads CASSLDGGRNTGELFF. The CDR3 DNA is TGCGCCAGCAGTCTAGATGGCGGGAGGAACACCGGGGAGCTGTTTTTT.

This clone was counted a few times. The chain couples TRBV7-6 to TRBJ2-1; the match to TRBD2 covers 10 bases. The CDR3 runs to 18 residues. With 5 bases clipped from V and 3 bases from J, the junction kept 13 bases outside the gene matches. Per germline, CDR1 SGHVS and CDR2 FNYEAQ. The CDR3 region is CASSPRGLAAISYNEQFF. The CDR3 DNA reads as TGTGCCAGCAGCCCCCGAGGACTAGCGGCCATAAGCTACAATGAGCAGTTCTTC.

This sequence joins TRBV5-6 and TRBJ1-4; TRBD1 matches at 7 bases. The J segment lost 4 bases and the V segment lost 3 bases, leaving 9 bases of the junction unmatched. Per the germline V gene, CDR1 is SGHDT and CDR2 is YYEEEE. CDR3 size: 16 residues. In nucleotides, the CDR3 is TGTGCCAGCAGCTCTGGAACGGGACAGCTTAATGAAAAACTGTTTTTT. It codes for CASSSGTGQLNEKLFF.

This clone was counted a few times. This CDR3 is CAITQGGTGELFF. Here the CDR3 DNA reads TGTGCCATCACACAAGGAGGCACCGGGGAGCTGTTTTTT. This chain connects TRBV10-3 to TRBJ2-2; weak D call: TRBD2 (5 bases). The CDR3 covers 13 residues. Per germline, CDR1 ENHRY and CDR2 SYGVKD. With 7 bases removed from V and 4 bases from J, the gap between germline ends came to 10 bases.

The chain combines TRBV7-4 with TRBJ2-7, with D tentatively TRBD2 (6 bases). V shed 5 bases and J shed 3 bases, with 14 bases lying between them. CDR1 and CDR2 from the germline V gene are SGHVT and SQSDAQ. CDR3 length: 14 residues. The CDR3 region is CASSPGRNNYEQYF. CDR3 coding DNA: TGTGCCAGCAGCCCCGGGAGAAATAACTACGAGCAGTACTTC.

This clone appeared a few times. The V gene is TRBV18, the J gene TRBJ1-5; possibly TRBD1 for D (5 bases). V lost 6 bases and J 6 bases, leaving 12 bases between the germline ends. Germline CDR1 is KGHSH and CDR2 is LQKENI. This CDR3 comprises 13 residues. DNA of the CDR3: TGTGCCAGCTCTCCTACCGACAGTCAGCCCCAGCATTTT. Translating gives CASSPTDSQPQHF.

This clone was detected only a few times. The sample contains more than one DNA sequence encoding this CDR3. V is TRBV29-1 and J is TRBJ2-3, with TRBD2 matching 7 bases. Germline CDR1 reads SQVTM; CDR2 reads ANQGSEA. The CDR3 consists of 14 residues. After removal of 3 bases from V and 1 base from J, the junction contained 4 bases not matched to a gene. The CDR3 coding sequence is TGCAGCGTTGAGGGAGGGAGGGGCACAGATACGCAGTATTTT. It translates to CSVEGGRGTDTQYF.

DNA of the CDR3: TGCGCCAGCAGCCTGACGGATTTCTACGAGCAGTACTTC. Its protein is CASSLTDFYEQYF. The V and J genes are TRBV5-1 and TRBJ2-7; no firm D call. The CDR3 sequence is 13 residues long. Trimming took 4 bases from V and 3 from J, leaving 11 bases between them. CDR1 and CDR2 (germline): SGHRS, YFSETQ.

The chain couples TRBV11-2 to TRBJ2-2, with D perhaps assigned TRBD1 or TRBD2 (5 bases each). CDR3 size: 17 residues. Germline CDR1 reads SGHAT; CDR2 reads FQNNGV. Trimming took 1 base from V and 4 from J, leaving 16 bases between them. The CDR3 DNA sequence: TGTGCCAGCAGCTTAGTCCCCTCCGGGACCATCACCGGGGAGCTGTTTTTT. Translated: CASSLVPSGTITGELFF.